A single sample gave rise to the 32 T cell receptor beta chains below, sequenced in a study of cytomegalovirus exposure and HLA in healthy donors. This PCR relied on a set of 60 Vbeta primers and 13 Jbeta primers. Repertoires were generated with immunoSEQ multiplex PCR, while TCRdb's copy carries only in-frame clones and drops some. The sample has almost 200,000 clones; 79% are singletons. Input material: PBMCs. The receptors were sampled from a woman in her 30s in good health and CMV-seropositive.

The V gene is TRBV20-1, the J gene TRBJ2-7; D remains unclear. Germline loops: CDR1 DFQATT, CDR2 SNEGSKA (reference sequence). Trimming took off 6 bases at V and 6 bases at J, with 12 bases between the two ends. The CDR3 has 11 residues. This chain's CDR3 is CSAAEEGEQYF. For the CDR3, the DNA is TGCAGTGCCGCCGAGGAAGGCGAGCAGTACTTC.

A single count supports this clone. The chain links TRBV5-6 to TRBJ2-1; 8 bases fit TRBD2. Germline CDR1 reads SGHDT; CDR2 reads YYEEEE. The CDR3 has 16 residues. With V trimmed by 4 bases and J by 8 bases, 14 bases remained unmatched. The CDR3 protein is CASSAGAGGEKDEQFF. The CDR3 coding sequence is TGTGCCAGCAGCGCCGGGGCCGGGGGGGAGAAGGATGAGCAGTTCTTC.

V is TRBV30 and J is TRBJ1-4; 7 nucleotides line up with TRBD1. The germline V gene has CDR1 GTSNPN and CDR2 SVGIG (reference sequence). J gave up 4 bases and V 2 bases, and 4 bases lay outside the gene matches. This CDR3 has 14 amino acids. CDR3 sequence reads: CAWSTGQINEKLFF. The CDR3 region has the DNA TGTGCCTGGAGTACGGGACAGATTAATGAAAAACTGTTTTTT. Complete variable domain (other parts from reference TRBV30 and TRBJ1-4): SQTIHQWPATLVQPVGSPLSLECTVEGTSNPNLYWYRQAAGRGLQLLFYSVGIGQISSEVPQNLSASRPQDRQFILSSKKLLLSDSGFYLCAWSTGQINEKLFFGSGTQLSVL.

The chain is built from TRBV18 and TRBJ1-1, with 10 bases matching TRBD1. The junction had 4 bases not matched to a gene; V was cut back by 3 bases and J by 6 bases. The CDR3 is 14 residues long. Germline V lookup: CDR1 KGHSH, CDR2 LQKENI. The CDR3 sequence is CASSPGQGVSEAFF. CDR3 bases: TGTGCCAGCTCACCCGGACAGGGGGTGTCTGAAGCTTTCTTT.

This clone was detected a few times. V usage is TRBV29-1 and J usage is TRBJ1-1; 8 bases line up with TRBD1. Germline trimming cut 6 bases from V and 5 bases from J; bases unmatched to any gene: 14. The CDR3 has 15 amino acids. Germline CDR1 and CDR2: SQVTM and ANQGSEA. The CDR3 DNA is TGCAGCGTATTCGACAGGGGTAGTTTTGCGACTGAAGCTTTCTTT. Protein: CSVFDRGSFATEAFF.

The CDR3 coding sequence is TGTGCCAGCAGCTTTCAGGCGCAAGAGACCCAGTACTTC. Its translation: CASSFQAQETQYF. The V call is TRBV7-4, the J call TRBJ2-5; D uncertain. Per germline, CDR1 SGHVT and CDR2 SQSDAQ. CDR3 length: 13 residues. Trimming shortened V by 3 bases and J by 2 bases, and 7 bases separated the two germline ends.

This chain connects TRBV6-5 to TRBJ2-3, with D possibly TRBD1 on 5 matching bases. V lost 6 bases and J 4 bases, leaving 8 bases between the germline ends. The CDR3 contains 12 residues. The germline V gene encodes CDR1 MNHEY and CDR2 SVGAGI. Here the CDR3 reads CASSTQADTQYF. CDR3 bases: TGTGCCAGCAGCACACAGGCAGATACGCAGTATTTT.

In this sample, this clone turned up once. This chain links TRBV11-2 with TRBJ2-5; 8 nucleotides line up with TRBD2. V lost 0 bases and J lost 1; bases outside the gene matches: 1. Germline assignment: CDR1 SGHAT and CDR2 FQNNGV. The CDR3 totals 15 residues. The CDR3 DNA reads TGTGCCAGCAGCTTAGAGGGGACTAGCCAAGAGACCCAGTACTTC. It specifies CASSLEGTSQETQYF.

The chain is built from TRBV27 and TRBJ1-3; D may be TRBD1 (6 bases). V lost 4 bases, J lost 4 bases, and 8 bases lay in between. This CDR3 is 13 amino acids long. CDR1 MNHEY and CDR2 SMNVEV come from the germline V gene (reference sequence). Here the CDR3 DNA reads TGTGCCAGCAGTTCAGGGGTCGGAAACACCATATATTTT. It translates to CASSSGVGNTIYF.

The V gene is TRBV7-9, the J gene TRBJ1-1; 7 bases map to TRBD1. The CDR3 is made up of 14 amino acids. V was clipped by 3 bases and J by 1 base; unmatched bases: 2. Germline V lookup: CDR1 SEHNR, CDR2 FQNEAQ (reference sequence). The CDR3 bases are TGTGCCAGCAGCTTCGAGGGGGCGAACACTGAAGCTTTCTTT. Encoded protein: CASSFEGANTEAFF.

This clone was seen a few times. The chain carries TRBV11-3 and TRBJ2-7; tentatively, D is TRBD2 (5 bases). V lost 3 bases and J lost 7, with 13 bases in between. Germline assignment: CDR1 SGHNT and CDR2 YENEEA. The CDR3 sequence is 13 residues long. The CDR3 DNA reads TGTGCCAGCAGCTTGAGCCGCTCGGGAGAGCAGTACTTC. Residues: CASSLSRSGEQYF.

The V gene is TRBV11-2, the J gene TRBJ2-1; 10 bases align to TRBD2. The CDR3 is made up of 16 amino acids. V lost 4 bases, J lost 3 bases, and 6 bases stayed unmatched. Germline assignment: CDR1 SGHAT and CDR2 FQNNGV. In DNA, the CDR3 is TGTGCCAGCAGCTCACGTAGCGGGGGGCACTACAATGAGCAGTTCTTC. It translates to CASSSRSGGHYNEQFF.

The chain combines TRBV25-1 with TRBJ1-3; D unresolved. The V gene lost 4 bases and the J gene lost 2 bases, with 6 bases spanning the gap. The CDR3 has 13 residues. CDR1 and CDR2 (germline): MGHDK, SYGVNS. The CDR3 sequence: CASSGLTGNTIYF. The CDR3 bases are TGTGCCAGCAGTGGACTAACTGGAAACACCATATATTTT.

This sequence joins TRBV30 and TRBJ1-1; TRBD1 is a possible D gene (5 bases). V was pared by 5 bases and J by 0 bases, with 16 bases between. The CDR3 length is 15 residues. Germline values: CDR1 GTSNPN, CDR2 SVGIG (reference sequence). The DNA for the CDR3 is TGTGCCTGGGGGAGCGGGGCCCGAATGAACACTGAAGCTTTCTTT. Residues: CAWGSGARMNTEAFF.

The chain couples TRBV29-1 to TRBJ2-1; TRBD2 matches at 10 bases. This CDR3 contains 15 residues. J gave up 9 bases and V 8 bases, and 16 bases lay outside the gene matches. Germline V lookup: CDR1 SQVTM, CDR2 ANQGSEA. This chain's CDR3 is CSLSLAGGPYGEQFF. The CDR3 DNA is TGCAGCCTTTCCTTAGCGGGGGGACCCTACGGTGAGCAGTTCTTC.

CDR3 nucleotide sequence: TGTGCCAGCAGGATTACAGGGAGTAACTACGAGCAGTACTTC. It codes for CASRITGSNYEQYF. This chain joins TRBV5-5 and TRBJ2-7; maybe TRBD1 (6 bases). V lost 5 bases and J lost 3, with 15 bases in between. The germline CDR1 and CDR2 sequences are SGHKS and YYEKEE (reference sequence). This CDR3 spans 14 amino acids.

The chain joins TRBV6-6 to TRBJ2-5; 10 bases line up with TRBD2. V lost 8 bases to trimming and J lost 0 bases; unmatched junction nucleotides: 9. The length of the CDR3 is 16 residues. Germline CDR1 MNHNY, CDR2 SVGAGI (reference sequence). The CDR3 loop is CASSRLAGENQETQYF. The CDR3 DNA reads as TGTGCCAGCTCGCGGCTAGCGGGAGAGAACCAAGAGACCCAGTACTTC.

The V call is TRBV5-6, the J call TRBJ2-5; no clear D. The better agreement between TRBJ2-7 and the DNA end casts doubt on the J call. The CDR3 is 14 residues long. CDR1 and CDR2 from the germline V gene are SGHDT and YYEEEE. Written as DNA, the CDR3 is TGTGCCAGCAGCTTGGCCGCACTACTCTACGAGCAGTACTTC. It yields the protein CASSLAALLYEQYF.

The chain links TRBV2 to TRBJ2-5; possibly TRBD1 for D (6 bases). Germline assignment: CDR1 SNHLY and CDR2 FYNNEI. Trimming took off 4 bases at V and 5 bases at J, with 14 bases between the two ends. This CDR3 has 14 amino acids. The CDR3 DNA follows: TGTGCCAGCAGTGGGACAGAGGTTAGGGAGACCCAGTACTTC. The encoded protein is CASSGTEVRETQYF.

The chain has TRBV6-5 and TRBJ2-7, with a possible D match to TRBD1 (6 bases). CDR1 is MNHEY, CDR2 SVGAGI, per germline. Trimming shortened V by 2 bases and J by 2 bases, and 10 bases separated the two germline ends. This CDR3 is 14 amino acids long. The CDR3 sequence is CASSYRGSPYEQYF. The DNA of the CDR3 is TGTGCCAGCAGTTACAGGGGGAGTCCCTACGAGCAGTACTTC.

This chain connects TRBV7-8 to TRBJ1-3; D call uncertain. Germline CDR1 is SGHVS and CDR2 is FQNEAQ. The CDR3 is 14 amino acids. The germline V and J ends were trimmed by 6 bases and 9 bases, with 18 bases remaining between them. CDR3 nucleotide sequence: TGTGCCAGCAGTCCCTTCGCGGCCCGGGGCACCATATATTTT. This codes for CASSPFAARGTIYF.

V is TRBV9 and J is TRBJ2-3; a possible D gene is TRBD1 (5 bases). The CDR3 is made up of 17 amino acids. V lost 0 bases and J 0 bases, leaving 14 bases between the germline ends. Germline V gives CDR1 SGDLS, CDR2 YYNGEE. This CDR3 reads CASSVEGAASSTDTQYF. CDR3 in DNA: TGTGCCAGCAGCGTAGAAGGGGCGGCCTCTAGCACAGATACGCAGTATTTT.

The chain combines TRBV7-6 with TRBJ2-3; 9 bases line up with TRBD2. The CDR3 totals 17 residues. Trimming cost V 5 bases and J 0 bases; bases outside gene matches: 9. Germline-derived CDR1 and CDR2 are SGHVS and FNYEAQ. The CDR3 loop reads CASSRPSSGASTDTQYF. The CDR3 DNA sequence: TGTGCCAGCAGCCGTCCCTCTAGCGGGGCTAGCACAGATACGCAGTATTTT.

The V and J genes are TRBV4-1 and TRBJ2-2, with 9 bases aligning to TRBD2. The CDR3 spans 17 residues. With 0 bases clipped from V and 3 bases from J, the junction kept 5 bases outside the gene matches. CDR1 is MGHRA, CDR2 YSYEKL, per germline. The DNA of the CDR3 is TGCGCCAGCAGCCAAGATGGGAGCGGGGGGTACACCGGGGAGCTGTTTTTT. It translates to CASSQDGSGGYTGELFF.

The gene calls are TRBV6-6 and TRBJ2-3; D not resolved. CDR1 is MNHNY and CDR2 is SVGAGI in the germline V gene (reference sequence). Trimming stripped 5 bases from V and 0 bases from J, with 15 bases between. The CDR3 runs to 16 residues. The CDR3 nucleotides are TGTGCCAGCAGTCCCGCGTCTTGGTCTAGCACAGATACGCAGTATTTT. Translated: CASSPASWSSTDTQYF.

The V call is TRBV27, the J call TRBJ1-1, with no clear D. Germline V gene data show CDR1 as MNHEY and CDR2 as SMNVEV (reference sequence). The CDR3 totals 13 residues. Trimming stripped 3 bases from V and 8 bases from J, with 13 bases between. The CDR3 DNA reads TGTGCCAGCAGTTTTTTAGGCGCAGCGGAAGCTTTCTTT. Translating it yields CASSFLGAAEAFF.

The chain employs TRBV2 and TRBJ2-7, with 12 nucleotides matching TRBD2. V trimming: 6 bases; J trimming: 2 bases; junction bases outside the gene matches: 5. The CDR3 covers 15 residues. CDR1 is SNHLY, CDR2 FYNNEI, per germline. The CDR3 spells CASSDWTSGTYEQYF. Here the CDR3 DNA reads TGTGCCAGCAGCGACTGGACTAGCGGGACCTACGAGCAGTACTTC.

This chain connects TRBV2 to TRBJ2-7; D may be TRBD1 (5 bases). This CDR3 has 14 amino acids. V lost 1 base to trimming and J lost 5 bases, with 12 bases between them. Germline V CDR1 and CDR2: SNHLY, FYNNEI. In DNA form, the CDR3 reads TGTGCCAGCAGTGAAGAGGGGTTTCGCGACGAGCAGTACTTC. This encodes CASSEEGFRDEQYF.

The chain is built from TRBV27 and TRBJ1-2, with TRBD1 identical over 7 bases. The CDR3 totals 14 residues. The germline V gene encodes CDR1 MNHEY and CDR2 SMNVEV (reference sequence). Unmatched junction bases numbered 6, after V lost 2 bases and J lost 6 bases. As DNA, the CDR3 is TGTGCCAGCAGTTTAAGTCCCAGGGGGAATGGCTACACCTTC. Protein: CASSLSPRGNGYTF.

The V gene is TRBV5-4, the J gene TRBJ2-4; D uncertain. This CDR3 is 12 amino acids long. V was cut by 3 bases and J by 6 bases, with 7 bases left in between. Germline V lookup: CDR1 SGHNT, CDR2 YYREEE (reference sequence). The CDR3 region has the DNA TGTGCCAGCAGCTCTTACGGAAACATTCAGTACTTC. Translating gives CASSSYGNIQYF.

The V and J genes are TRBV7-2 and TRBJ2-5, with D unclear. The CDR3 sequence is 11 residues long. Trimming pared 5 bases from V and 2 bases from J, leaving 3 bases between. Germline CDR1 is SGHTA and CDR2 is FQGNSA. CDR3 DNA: TGTGCCAGCAGCCTACAAGAGACCCAGTACTTC. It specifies CASSLQETQYF.

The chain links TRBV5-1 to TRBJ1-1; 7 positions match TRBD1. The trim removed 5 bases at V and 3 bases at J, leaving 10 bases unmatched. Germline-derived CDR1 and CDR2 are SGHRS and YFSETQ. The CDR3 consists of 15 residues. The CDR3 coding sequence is TGCGCCAGCAGTTCACAACAGGGGATCGACACTGAAGCTTTCTTT. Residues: CASSSQQGIDTEAFF.